The following is a T cell receptor (beta chain) sequence with its context. Measured with immunoSEQ multiplex PCR; TCRdb has only the in-frame clones, and not every one. The sample has 130,000 to 150,000 clones; roughly 94% are singletons. This sample is part of a study of control samples from healthy donors and cancer patients. From germline, CDR1 is SGHTA and CDR2 FQGNSA. Unmatched junction bases numbered 3, after V lost 5 bases and J lost 2 bases. This CDR3 has 13 amino acids. The J gene is TRBJ2-7, the V gene TRBV7-2; 7 positions agree with TRBD1. Sequencing was performed on PBMCs. This sequence originates from a man aged 55 to 70 with colorectal cancer. The CDR3 loop is CASSQGVTYEQYF. Written as DNA, the CDR3 is TGTGCCAGCAGCCAGGGGGTTACCTACGAGCAGTACTTC.